These 2 T cell receptor beta chains were sequenced from one sample in a study of tissue T cells after allogeneic stem cell transplantation. The time point is: mouse harvest day 14 after allogeneic transplant. Each mouse received 10^7 T-cell-depleted marrow cells plus 10^6 splenic CD5+ T cells by tail vein. Sequencing was performed with immunoSEQ multiplex PCR; in TCRdb, only in-frame clones are kept and a portion is missing. Counted here are about 4,000 clones, about 44% occurring once; the ten biggest clones make up roughly 31%. The specimen sequenced was gut tissue. Every receptor here comes from a female BALB/c mouse given C57BL/6 T cells with graft-versus-host disease after an allogeneic hematopoietic cell transplant.

This clone came up a few times. These gene names are mouse names. The read comes to an end 1 residue before the CDR3 does, leaving the germline J gene to fill in the end. The chain employs TRBV13-1 and TRBJ2-1; TRBD1 might be the D (6 bases). Trimming stripped 0 bases from V and 3 bases from J, with 7 bases between. The CDR3 has 14 amino acids. Looked up from germline, CDR1 is NSHNY and CDR2 is SYGAGN. The part of the CDR3 DNA that was read is TGTGCCAGCAGTGATGGGGACACCTATGCTGAGCAGTTC. The encoded protein is CASSDGDTYAEQF. The entire CDR3 is CASSDGDTYAEQFF.

Worth noting for this clone: Sequence at one end of the junction differs from germline and may be a read error. Gene and germline names: mouse. The read ends 1 residue shy of where the CDR3 ends; the end is completed using the germline J gene. At the DNA level, this CDR3 is encoded by other sequences in the same sample as well. The chain uses TRBV26 and TRBJ2-1; D is ambiguous. This CDR3 is built from 13 residues. The V gene's germline CDR1 is KGHPV and CDR2 FQNQEV (reference sequence). The covered CDR3 bases are TGTGCTAGCAGTCTGGACAACTATGCTGAGCAGTTC. Encoded protein: CASSLDNYAEQF. The complete CDR3 sequence is CASSLDNYAEQFF.